Listed below are T cell receptor beta chains from one sample, sequenced in a study of blood T cell repertoires in COVID-19. Assay used: immunoSEQ multiplex PCR; TCRdb lists only in-frame clones, some missing. Found here are about 150,000 clones, roughly 84% of them singletons; the top ten hold over 10%. The specimen was peripheral blood. Receptors originate from a woman aged 55 to 70 with COVID-19, enrolled during active disease. Both conserved end residues are part of each CDR3. Fields, in order: V gene, CDR3 protein.

>TRBV10-3
CAISEPPASGRPETQYF
>TRBV7-2
CASSLTPRGATGNQPQHF
>TRBV18
CASSQDSQEKLFF
>TRBV19
CASSMGGVMNTEAFF
>TRBV28
CASSPYRGLLRAFF
>TRBV5-1
CASSQQGSGNTIYF
>TRBV5-1
CASSLFPVGQGDEKLFF
>TRBV18
CASSPLTPGQGAGGYTF
>TRBV29-1
CSVVLAGGPLRTDTQYF
>TRBV6-5
CASITQGAGNTEAFF
>TRBV27
CASLATSRANF
>TRBV5-1
CASREGTGADHTPQHF
>TRBV5-6
CASTGPGSNEKLFF
>TRBV12-3/TRBV12-4
CASRPMGAYEQYF
>TRBV10-3
CAISGDTEAFF
>TRBV19
CASSSGVGTDTQYF
>TRBV5-1
CASSPPRDSYGYTF
>TRBV7-8
CASSLSTGRSNQPQHF
>TRBV18
CASSSMESPLHF
>TRBV18
CASSPPGRDPNTGELFF
>TRBV5-1
CASSTLPLRQETQYF
>TRBV3-1/TRBV3-2
CASSQETGTYGYTF
>TRBV13
CASSRSGTKIGETQYF
>TRBV7-3
CASSPAGGPYEQYF
>TRBV3-1/TRBV3-2
CASSLGRGAGELFF
>TRBV7-9
CASSPTGVDGYTF